The present entry profiles one T cell receptor (beta chain) with its context. The data originate from a study of human T cells and chemical hapten exposure. The CDR3 totals 14 residues. Trimming cost V 3 bases and J 4 bases; bases outside gene matches: 5. Germline CDR1 SGHRS, CDR2 YFSETQ. Time point denoted: patch test 2, 6 weeks after DPC sensitization. Treatment denoted: therapeutic diphenylcyclopropenone sensitization with weekly scalp DPC. Per the original data handling: Counting gave a median of roughly 100,000 TCRs per sample, with values ranging from about 20,000 to 750,000. In TCRdb, the RACE reads were re-called with MiXCR into one record per CDR3 protein. The V and J calls and clone size come from TCRdb's table, not from the authors' own analysis. The table lists approximately 95,000 distinct CDR3 sequences, approximately 10% of them singletons, with approximately 3.3% in the top ten.

The rearrangement joins TRBV5-1 to TRBJ1-1; 8 bases line up with TRBD1. The sequence was obtained from a woman in her forties with alopecia areata. Some clones in this sample may be carry-over from other donors' samples. Here the sequenced sample was whole blood, taken in connection with sensitization to the hapten diphenylcyclopropenone (DPC). CDR3 region: CASSSDREITEAFF. The CDR3 DNA follows: TGCGCCAGCAGCTCGGACAGGGAGATCACTGAAGCTTTCTTT.